Each of the 19 T cell receptor beta chains below was sequenced from the same sample in a study of blood T cell repertoires in COVID-19. Sequencing used immunoSEQ multiplex PCR; TCRdb keeps in-frame clones, though not all of them. The profile shows some 130,000 clones, about 91% of them singletons. The sequenced sample was peripheral blood. The receptors originated from a man aged 50 or older with acute or convalescent COVID-19.

J is TRBJ1-4 and V is TRBV2, with D possibly being TRBD1 (6 bases). This CDR3 comprises 17 residues. Trimming left V 8 bases short and J 5 bases short, with 24 bases between. Germline assignment: CDR1 SNHLY and CDR2 FYNNEI. Here the CDR3 DNA reads TGTGCCAGCCTACTACTACTTGGGGGGGCTTCAAATGAAAAACTGTTTTTT. Translation: CASLLLLGGASNEKLFF.

The chain has TRBV6-5 and TRBJ1-1, with no clear D. CDR3 length: 13 amino acids. The V gene lost 0 bases and the J gene lost 6 bases, with 8 bases spanning the gap. Germline CDR1 MNHEY, CDR2 SVGAGI. CDR3 loop: CASSYSYGAEAFF. CDR3 coding DNA: TGTGCCAGCAGTTACTCGTACGGGGCTGAAGCTTTCTTT.

The table lists this clone with a count of one. The rearrangement links TRBV2 to TRBJ1-1; TRBD1 matches 8 bases. Germline V gene sequence: CDR1 SNHLY, CDR2 FYNNEI. The CDR3 is 13 amino acids. J was trimmed by 6 bases and V by 9 bases; bases with no gene match: 9. In DNA form, the CDR3 reads TGTGCCAGTACCCCGACAGGGGCCGCTGAAGCTTTCTTT. Translated: CASTPTGAAEAFF.

The chain is built from TRBV5-6 and TRBJ1-1, with TRBD1 matching 7 bases. The CDR3 length is 16 residues. Germline V gene sequence: CDR1 SGHDT, CDR2 YYEEEE. J gave up 3 bases and V 2 bases, and 10 bases lay outside the gene matches. The CDR3 DNA is TGTGCCAGCAGCTTTCCTACGACAGGGTGGGACACTGAAGCTTTCTTT. Its protein product is CASSFPTTGWDTEAFF.

Concerning this clone itself: The junction departs from the called germline gene at one end, perhaps through a read error. The rearrangement joins TRBV2 to TRBJ2-7; no definite D call. Germline V lookup: CDR1 SNHLY, CDR2 FYNNEI. CDR3 length: 12 residues. The DNA of the CDR3 is TGTGCCAGGAGTGATCTGCCTCAGGAGCAGTACTTC. It is translated as CARSDLPQEQYF.

This sequence joins TRBV7-9 and TRBJ1-1, with D perhaps TRBD1 (5 bases). The germline V gene encodes CDR1 SEHNR and CDR2 FQNEAQ (reference sequence). Trimming took off 3 bases at V and 6 bases at J, with 14 bases between the two ends. CDR3 length: 14 amino acids. The CDR3 reads CASSFTGGSAEAFF. For the CDR3, the DNA is TGTGCCAGCAGCTTCACGGGGGGAAGCGCTGAAGCTTTCTTT.

The chain recombines TRBV4-1 with TRBJ1-5; D call uncertain. CDR3 length equals 14 residues. The V gene's germline CDR1 is MGHRA and CDR2 YSYEKL. Trimming cost V 1 base and J 6 bases, with 10 bases left between them. Here the CDR3 reads CASSQGRVAQPQHF. The DNA of the CDR3 is TGCGCCAGCAGCCAAGGGAGGGTGGCTCAGCCCCAGCATTTT.

CDR3 loop: CASSLWYGVSSYNEQFF. Written as DNA, the CDR3 is TGTGCCAGCAGTTTATGGTACGGGGTAAGCTCCTACAATGAGCAGTTCTTC. The rearrangement uses TRBV27 and TRBJ2-1, with D perhaps matching TRBD2 (5 bases). Germline lookup yields CDR1 MNHEY and CDR2 SMNVEV (reference sequence). The CDR3 consists of 17 residues. Trimming cost V 1 base and J 0 bases, with 13 bases left between them.

J is TRBJ2-5 and V is TRBV19; TRBD2 agrees at 8 bases. The J segment lost 1 base and the V segment lost 3 bases, leaving 4 bases of the junction unmatched. Germline loops: CDR1 LNHDA, CDR2 SQIVND (reference sequence). The CDR3 contains 15 residues. CDR3 in amino acids: CASSIGLAGQETQYF. The DNA of the CDR3 is TGTGCCAGTAGTATTGGCCTAGCGGGCCAAGAGACCCAGTACTTC. The full variable domain, completed using reference TRBV19 and TRBJ2-5, is DGGITQSPKYLFRKEGQNVTLSCEQNLNHDAMYWYRQDPGQGLRLIYYSQIVNDFQKGDIAEGYSVSREKKESFPLTVTSAQKNPTAFYLCASSIGLAGQETQYFGPGTRLLVL.

This chain joins TRBV11-3 and TRBJ1-1; 11 nucleotides align to TRBD1. Germline loops: CDR1 SGHNT, CDR2 YENEEA. The CDR3 contains 15 residues. After removal of 5 bases from V and 5 bases from J, the junction contained 7 bases not matched to a gene. The DNA of the CDR3 is TGTGCCAGCAGCCCCGGACAGGGGGCAGGAACTGAAGCTTTCTTT. Its translation: CASSPGQGAGTEAFF.

The V call is TRBV6-5, the J call TRBJ2-3; no reliable D call. V dropped 5 bases and J dropped 6 bases, with 15 bases sitting between them. From germline, CDR1 is MNHEY and CDR2 SVGAGI. This CDR3 is 14 amino acids long. The chain's CDR3 is CASSPDLYGDTQYF. CDR3 nucleotide sequence: TGTGCCAGCAGTCCAGACTTGTACGGGGATACGCAGTATTTT.

This clone showed up just a few times. This sequence joins TRBV5-4 and TRBJ2-7; tentative D call: TRBD1 (6 bases). This CDR3 spans 15 amino acids. CDR1 and CDR2 (germline): SGHNT, YYREEE (reference sequence). Between the trimmed V and J ends, which lost 4 bases and 2 bases, there was a span of 16 bases. CDR3 nucleotide sequence: TGTGCCAGCAGCCAAGAAACTAACAGGGCCTACGAGCAGTACTTC. Translating it yields CASSQETNRAYEQYF. The full variable domain, rest sourced from reference TRBV5-4 and TRBJ2-7, is ETGVTQSPTHLIKTRGQQVTLRCSSQSGHNTVSWYQQALGQGPQFIFQYYREEENGRGNFPPRFSGLQFPNYSSELNVNALELDDSALYLCASSQETNRAYEQYFGPGTRLTVT.

The V and J genes are TRBV5-4 and TRBJ1-1; tentative D call: TRBD1 (6 bases). Trimming took 3 bases from V and 1 from J, leaving 10 bases between them. Germline lookup yields CDR1 SGHNT and CDR2 YYREEE (reference sequence). The CDR3 runs to 14 residues. CDR3 coding DNA: TGTGCCAGCAGCTCCCCGACAGGGAACACTGAAGCTTTCTTT. Protein product: CASSSPTGNTEAFF.

The chain uses TRBV3-1 (or the pseudogene TRBV3-2) and TRBJ2-5; 9 bases align to TRBD2. V trimming: 0 bases; J trimming: 5 bases; junction bases outside the gene matches: 7. The length of the CDR3 is 16 residues. Germline lookup yields CDR1 LGHDT and CDR2 YNNKEL (reference sequence). In DNA form, the CDR3 reads TGTGCCAGCAGCCAAGATGGAAGCGGGGGGTGGGAGACCCAGTACTTC. Amino acid sequence: CASSQDGSGGWETQYF.

The genes are TRBV6-5 and TRBJ1-6, with 7 bases lining up with TRBD1. CDR3 size: 15 residues. V shed 5 bases, J shed 8 bases, and the junction held 9 bases outside the gene matches. CDR1 is MNHEY, CDR2 SVGAGI, per germline. In DNA form, the CDR3 reads TGTGCCAGCAGTCCCCCCGGGACAGTACATTCACCCCTCCACTTT. Residues: CASSPPGTVHSPLHF.

The chain joins TRBV29-1 to TRBJ2-1; D remains ambiguous. This CDR3 is built from 12 residues. V lost 7 bases to trimming and J lost 10 bases, with 17 bases between them. In germline, CDR1 is SQVTM, CDR2 ANQGSEA. CDR3 nucleotide sequence: TGCAGCGCTACTCCCCAGCGCGAGGAGCAGTTCTTC. Protein sequence: CSATPQREEQFF.

V and J are TRBV27 and TRBJ1-2; a possible D gene is TRBD1 (5 bases). Germline V CDR1 and CDR2: MNHEY, SMNVEV (reference sequence). The V gene lost 3 bases and the J gene lost 0 bases, with 11 bases spanning the gap. The CDR3 is 15 residues long. The CDR3 loop is CASSLGTVPNYGYTF. The CDR3 nucleotides are TGTGCCAGCAGTTTGGGGACTGTCCCTAACTATGGCTACACCTTC.

The rearrangement uses TRBV7-2 and TRBJ2-7, with 13 bases aligning to TRBD2. The CDR3 is 14 amino acids. Germline V gene lookup returns CDR1 SGHTA and CDR2 FQGNSA. V trimming: 8 bases; J trimming: 5 bases; junction bases outside the gene matches: 6. This CDR3 reads CASAFGLAGDEQYF. CDR3 DNA: TGTGCCAGCGCCTTTGGACTAGCGGGAGACGAGCAGTACTTC. Variable domain in full (rest from reference TRBV7-2 and TRBJ2-7): GAGVSQSPSNKVTEKGKDVELRCDPISGHTALYWYRQSLGQGLEFLIYFQGNSAPDKSGLPSDRFSAERTGGSVSTLTIQRTQQEDSAVYLCASAFGLAGDEQYFGPGTRLTVT.

The rearrangement joins TRBV5-1 to TRBJ1-1, with 9 bases identical to TRBD1. Germline CDR1 reads SGHRS; CDR2 reads YFSETQ. The V gene end was trimmed by 3 bases and the J gene end by 8 bases; junction bases not matched to a gene: 14. The CDR3 totals 16 residues. The CDR3 spells CASSSIKSRTGEEAFF. Written as DNA, the CDR3 is TGCGCCAGCAGCTCCATCAAGAGTCGGACAGGGGAAGAAGCTTTCTTT.